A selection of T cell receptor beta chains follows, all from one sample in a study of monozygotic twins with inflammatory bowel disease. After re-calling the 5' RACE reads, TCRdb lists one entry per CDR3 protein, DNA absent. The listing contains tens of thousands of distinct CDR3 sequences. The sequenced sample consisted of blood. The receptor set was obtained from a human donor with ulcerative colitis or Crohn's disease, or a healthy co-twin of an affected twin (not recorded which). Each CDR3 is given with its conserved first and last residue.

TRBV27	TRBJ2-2	CASSPIDRVAGELFF
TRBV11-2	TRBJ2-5	CASSLGQETQYF
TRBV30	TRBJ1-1	CAWSTGGKVTEAFF
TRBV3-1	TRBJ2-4	CASSQAASGDIQYF
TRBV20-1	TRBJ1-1	CSANVNRGRTEAFF
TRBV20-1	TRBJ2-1	CSANVLSSYNEQFF
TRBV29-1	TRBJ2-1	CSGRSGGSSGNEQFF
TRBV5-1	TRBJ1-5	CASSLEGTQPQHF
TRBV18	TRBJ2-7	CASSPSQNYEQYF
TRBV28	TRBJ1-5	CASSLFGGSHQPQHF
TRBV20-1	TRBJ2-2	CSARAPGQGFSGELFF
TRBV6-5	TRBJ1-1	CASRGGTEAFF
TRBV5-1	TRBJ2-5	CASSRTGEVQETQYF
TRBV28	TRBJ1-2	CASRQGGGNYGYTF
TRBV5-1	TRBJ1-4	CASSLEAGAVAMFF
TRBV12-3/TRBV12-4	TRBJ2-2	CASRRQGLNGELFF
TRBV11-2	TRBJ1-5	CASSLGHNQPQHF
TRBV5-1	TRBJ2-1	CASVRDSGSHEQFF
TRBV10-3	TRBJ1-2	CAISEPTWVYGYTF
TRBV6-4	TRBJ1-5	CASSRGVPSNQPQHF
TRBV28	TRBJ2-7	CASSLLLSSEQYF
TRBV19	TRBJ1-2	CASRLENSNGYTF
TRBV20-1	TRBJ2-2	CSASWQNTGELFF
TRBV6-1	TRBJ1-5	CASSERLGNQPQHF
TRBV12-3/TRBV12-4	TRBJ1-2	CASSFSVGYTF
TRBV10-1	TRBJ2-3	CASSETSGGLGDTQYF
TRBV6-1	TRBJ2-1	CASRETGARNEQFF
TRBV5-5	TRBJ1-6	CASSPTRTGGESPLHF
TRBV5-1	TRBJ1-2	CASSLSWGTGSGYTF
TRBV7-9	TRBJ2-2	CASSKGQTTGELFF
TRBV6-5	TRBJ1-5	CASSFRGNGPQHF
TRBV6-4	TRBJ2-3	CASSGTIEGDTQYF
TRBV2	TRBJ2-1	CASWDGYNEQFF
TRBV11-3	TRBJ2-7	CASSLPRQGPSSYEQYF
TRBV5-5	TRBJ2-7	CASSLRSSYEQYF
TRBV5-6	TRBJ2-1	CASSLGQFYNEQFF
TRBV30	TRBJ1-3	CAWSAPPGNSGNTIYF
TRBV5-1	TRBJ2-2	CASKRGDNTGELFF
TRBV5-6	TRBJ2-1	CASSRLAAQRNEQFF